This T cell receptor (beta chain) appears in the sequencing data of a study of T cells in Graves' hyperthyroidism and ophthalmopathy. Researchers amplified the TCR beta CDR3 regions from RNA transcripts. HTBI primers were employed in a first-round RT-PCR of the TCR CDR3. TCRdb independently ran MiXCR on the multiplex PCR reads; one entry per CDR3 protein. The table records approximately 520,000 distinct CDR3 sequences, around 21% of them present only once. This clonotype was counted ten times or more. Germline CDR1 is LNHNV and CDR2 is YYDKDF (reference sequence). Trimming left V 7 bases short and J 2 bases short, with 14 bases between. This CDR3 region has 14 residues.

V is TRBV15 and J is TRBJ1-2; a weak D match, TRBD1 (5 bases). The specimen was blood. This TCR was recovered from a man between 18 and 29 years old with Graves' hyperthyroidism. CDR3 in amino acids: CATNKGEQNYGYTF. The DNA of the CDR3 is TGTGCCACCAACAAAGGGGAACAGAACTATGGCTACACCTTC.